The rows below give T cell receptor beta chains drawn from one sample of a study of T cells in Graves' hyperthyroidism and ophthalmopathy. TCRdb re-derived calls from the multiplex PCR reads in MiXCR, one entry per CDR3 protein. The sample lists hundreds of thousands of distinct CDR3 sequences; around 13% were seen once. The sample taken for sequencing was blood. Source of these receptors: a young woman with Graves' hyperthyroidism. Both conserved end residues are part of each CDR3. A D gene is named only where the DNA matches it firmly. Expanded clones get a size class; other rows say once, few or many, or leave the size out.

j_call	d_call	clone_size	v_call	cdr3_nt	cdr3_aa
TRBJ2-1	TRBD2	many	TRBV6-1	TGTGCCAGCAGTGAATGGAGCGGGAGGGCTATGAATGAGCAGTTCTTC	CASSEWSGRAMNEQFF
TRBJ2-2	TRBD2	many	TRBV11-3	TGTGCCAGCAGCTTGGTACTAGCGCAAACCGGGGAGCTGTTTTTT	CASSLVLAQTGELFF
TRBJ1-5	TRBD1	few	TRBV3-1	TGTGCCAGCAGCCAGGGACAGGGGGGTAGGGCCCAGCATTTT	CASSQGQGGRAQHF
TRBJ2-2	TRBD1	NA	TRBV19	TGTGCCAGTAGTCCCAGGACAGGGAGTGCCTGGGAGCTGTTTTTT	CASSPRTGSAWELFF
TRBJ2-7	NA	few	TRBV4-1	TGCGCCAGCAGCCCGTCTAGCGCAAGGGGCTCCTACGAGCAGTACTTC	CASSPSSARGSYEQYF
TRBJ2-3	NA	many	TRBV11-2	TGTGCCAGCAGCTTAGATCTAAGTGTAACAGGGAAAACAGATACGCAGTATTTT	CASSLDLSVTGKTDTQYF
TRBJ2-3	TRBD2	NA	TRBV18	TGTGCCAGCTCATCCCCGGGACTAGCGGGAGATGGAGGAGATACGCAGTATTTT	CASSSPGLAGDGGDTQYF
TRBJ1-6	TRBD1	many	TRBV2	TGTGCCAGCACTAAGGACAGGGCCCTTAAACTTAATTCACCCCTCCACTTT	CASTKDRALKLNSPLHF
TRBJ2-1	TRBD2	NA	TRBV13	TGTGCCAGCACGAGTCAGAGCGGGAGGGGCACTGAGCAGTTCTTC	CASTSQSGRGTEQFF
TRBJ2-7	TRBD2	NA	TRBV6-2/TRBV6-3	TGTGCCAGCAGTTCAGCTAGCGGGCCTTTCTACGAGCAGTACTTC	CASSSASGPFYEQYF
TRBJ2-7	TRBD1	many	TRBV28	TGTGCCAGCAGTAAGCCCGGCGATCGACAGGGGGCGAACGAGCAGTACTTC	CASSKPGDRQGANEQYF
TRBJ2-3	TRBD2	NA	TRBV3-1	TGTGCCAGCAGCCAAGATCGGGGGGGCCCTCGCGGCACAGATACGCAGTATTTT	CASSQDRGGPRGTDTQYF
TRBJ1-4	NA	NA	TRBV18	TGTGCCAGCTCACCGGTAGGGACTGGGAATGAAAAACTGTTTTTT	CASSPVGTGNEKLFF
TRBJ2-1	NA	few	TRBV7-9	TGTGCCAGCAGCTTAGCGGGGGCAATCTACAATGAGCAGTTCTTC	CASSLAGAIYNEQFF
TRBJ1-1	TRBD1	NA	TRBV28	TGTGCTATAGTTCCAGGGGGCAGAACTGAAGCTTTCTTT	CAIVPGGRTEAFF
TRBJ2-7	TRBD2	NA	TRBV9	TGTGCCAGCAGCCTCACACCCGCGGGAGGGGGGTACGAGCAGTACTTC	CASSLTPAGGGYEQYF
TRBJ2-1	TRBD2	few	TRBV28	TGTGCCAGCAGTTCCCCCCCACTAGCGGGAGTCAATGAGCAGTTCTTC	CASSSPPLAGVNEQFF
TRBJ1-1	NA	many	TRBV12-3/TRBV12-4	TGTGCCAGCAGTTTGGGGGAACGGCCAGGCCCTGAAGCTTTCTTT	CASSLGERPGPEAFF
TRBJ2-5	TRBD1	many	TRBV20-1	TGCAGTGCACGTGGGCCAGGGGGCAGGGGGGAGACCCAGTACTTC	CSARGPGGRGETQYF
TRBJ2-3	NA	many	TRBV11-1	TGTGCCAGCAGCTCGGGACCACCCACAGATACGCAGTATTTT	CASSSGPPTDTQYF
TRBJ2-7	TRBD1	few	TRBV5-4	TGTGCCAGCAGCTTGGTTCAGGGGGCGTATGCCCCGACCTACGAGCAGTACTTC	CASSLVQGAYAPTYEQYF
TRBJ2-1	NA	many	TRBV24-1	TGTGCCACCAGTGATAACCATGAGCAGTTCTTC	CATSDNHEQFF
TRBJ2-5	NA	few	TRBV2	TGTGCCAGCAGGGACCTCGGGGAGACCCAGTACTTC	CASRDLGETQYF
TRBJ2-7	NA	NA	TRBV30	TGTGCCTGGAGTGCGGGGGACGGGCAGTACTTC	CAWSAGDGQYF
TRBJ1-4	NA	many	TRBV3-1	TGTGCCAGCAGCCAAGCCAACAGTCTTGCAACTAATGAAAAACTGTTTTTT	CASSQANSLATNEKLFF
TRBJ1-1	NA	many	TRBV27	TGTGCCAGCAGTTTAGACGGTAGAACCACTGAAGCTTTCTTT	CASSLDGRTTEAFF
TRBJ1-6	NA	NA	TRBV4-3	TGCGCCAGCAGCCTTTTGAATTCACCCCTCCACTTT	CASSLLNSPLHF
TRBJ1-4	NA	many	TRBV2	TGTGCCAGCAGTGAAGGACGGGCAACTAATGAAAAACTGTTTTTT	CASSEGRATNEKLFF
TRBJ2-1	TRBD2	NA	TRBV6-1	TGTGCCAGTGGGTGGGCGGGAGCACTCAATGAGCAGTTCTTC	CASGWAGALNEQFF
TRBJ2-7	NA	NA	TRBV6-2/TRBV6-3	TGTGCCAGCACTAACTGGGTGAAGGGTTCCAACGAGCAGTACTTC	CASTNWVKGSNEQYF
TRBJ2-3	TRBD2	many	TRBV11-1	TGTGCCAGCAGCTTAGTGGGGACTAGCCCTAGCACAGATACGCAGTATTTT	CASSLVGTSPSTDTQYF
TRBJ2-3	TRBD2	many	TRBV5-8	TGTGCCAGCAGCTTGCCGACTAGCGGAGCTCCAGATACGCAGTATTTT	CASSLPTSGAPDTQYF
TRBJ1-2	NA	NA	TRBV7-2	TGTGCCAGCAGCTTAAGCCGGGGACATTATAACTATGGCTACACCTTC	CASSLSRGHYNYGYTF
TRBJ2-6	NA	few	TRBV27	TGTGCCAGCAGTTTAAGATCCCTGGCCAGCACTGGGGCCAACGTCCTGACTTTC	CASSLRSLASTGANVLTF
TRBJ1-1	TRBD1	many	TRBV4-3	TGCGCCAGCAGCCAAGGCAGGGGGGTCGAAGCTTTCTTT	CASSQGRGVEAFF
TRBJ2-7	NA	NA	TRBV10-2	TGCGCCAGCAGGAAGGGGTTAGAACCCTACGAGCAGTACTTC	CASRKGLEPYEQYF
TRBJ2-1	TRBD2	NA	TRBV4-2	TGTGCCAGCAGCCAAGTTTTAGGCGGGAGGGCGCGGGATGAGCAGTTCTTC	CASSQVLGGRARDEQFF